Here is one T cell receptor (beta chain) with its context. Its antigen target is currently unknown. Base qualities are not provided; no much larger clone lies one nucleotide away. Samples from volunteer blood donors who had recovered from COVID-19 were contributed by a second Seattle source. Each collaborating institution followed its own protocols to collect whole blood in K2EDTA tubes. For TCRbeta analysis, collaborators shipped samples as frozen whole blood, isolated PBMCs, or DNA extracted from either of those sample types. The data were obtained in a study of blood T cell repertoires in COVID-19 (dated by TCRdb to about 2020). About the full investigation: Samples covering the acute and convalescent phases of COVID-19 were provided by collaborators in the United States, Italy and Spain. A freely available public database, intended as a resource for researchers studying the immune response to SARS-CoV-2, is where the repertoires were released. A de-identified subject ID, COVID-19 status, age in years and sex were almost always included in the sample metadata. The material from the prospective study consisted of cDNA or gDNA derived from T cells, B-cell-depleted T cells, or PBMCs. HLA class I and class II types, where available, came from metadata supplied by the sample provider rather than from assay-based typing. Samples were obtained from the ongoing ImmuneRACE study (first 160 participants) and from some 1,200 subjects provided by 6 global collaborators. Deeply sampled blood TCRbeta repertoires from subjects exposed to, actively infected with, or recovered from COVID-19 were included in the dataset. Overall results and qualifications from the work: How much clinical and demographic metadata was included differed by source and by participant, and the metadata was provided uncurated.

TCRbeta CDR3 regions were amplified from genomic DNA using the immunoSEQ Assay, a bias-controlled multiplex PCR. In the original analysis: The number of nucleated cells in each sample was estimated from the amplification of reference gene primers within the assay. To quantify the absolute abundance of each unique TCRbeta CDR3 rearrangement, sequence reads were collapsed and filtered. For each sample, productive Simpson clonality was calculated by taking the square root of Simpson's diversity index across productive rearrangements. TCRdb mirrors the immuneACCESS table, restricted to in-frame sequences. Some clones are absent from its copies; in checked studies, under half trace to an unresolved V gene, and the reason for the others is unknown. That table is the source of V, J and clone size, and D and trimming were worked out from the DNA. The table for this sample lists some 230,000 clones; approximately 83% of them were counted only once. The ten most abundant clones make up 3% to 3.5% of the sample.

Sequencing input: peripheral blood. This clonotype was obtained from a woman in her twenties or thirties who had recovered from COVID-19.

The DNA reads as follows: TGCGCCAGCAGCCAAGGTTCTACAGGCTACGGGAGGCCCCAGCATTTT. It is translated as CASSQGSTGYGRPQHF. The sequence is built from TRBV4-1 and TRBJ1-5; TRBD1 is possibly the D segment (5 matching bases). In the germline V gene, CDR1 corresponds to MGHRA and CDR2 to YSYEKL. V is pared back by 1 base and J by 9 bases, with 19 bases lying between the germline termini. The CDR3 holds 16 amino acids from the cysteine to the phenylalanine. The entry retains the CDR3 DNA only, 48 bases that are in frame from base 1.